This TCR beta chain emerged from a study of cytomegalovirus exposure and HLA in healthy donors. Overall study results and limits: With later analysis, a missense DCLRE1C variant became linked to TCR beta V- and J-gene trimming. Rarity marked most TCR sequences, yet some public TCRs occurred in many donors.

To note about this clone: Its antigen is unknown.

V dropped 0 bases and J dropped 5 bases, with 8 bases sitting between them. The CDR3 totals 14 residues. Germline V gives CDR1 LGHNA, CDR2 YSLEER. PCR primers comprised 60 Vbeta and 13 Jbeta primers. Assay used: immunoSEQ multiplex PCR; TCRdb lists only in-frame clones, some missing. The data contain about 84,000 clones, about 60% of them singletons. Sequenced sample: PBMCs. The gene calls are TRBV4-3 and TRBJ1-5; no clear D gene. This TCR came from a woman aged 35 to 49 in good health and CMV-seropositive. The CDR3 loop is CASSQDWADQPQHF. CDR3 nucleotide sequence: TGCGCCAGCAGCCAAGATTGGGCCGATCAGCCCCAGCATTTT.